The next 15 T cell receptor beta chains were all read from a single sample in a study of T cells in Graves' hyperthyroidism and ophthalmopathy. TCR beta CDR3 sequences were amplified from RNA transcripts. During a first-round RT-PCR of the TCR CDR3, the HTBI primer set was used. TCRdb processed the multiplex PCR reads anew with MiXCR; each CDR3 protein has one entry. Among about 360,000 distinct CDR3 sequences listed, 13% were seen once. Sequencing was performed on blood. The receptors were gathered from a woman under 30 with Graves' hyperthyroidism.

This clonotype was counted a few times. This chain connects TRBV7-3 to TRBJ2-6; D unclear. V lost 2 bases, J lost 0 bases, and 11 bases lay in between. This CDR3 contains 17 residues. Germline-derived CDR1 and CDR2 are SGHTA and FQGTGA. CDR3 bases: TGTGCCAGCAGCTTAGGTTTCGGTTTCTCTGGGGCCAACGTCCTGACTTTC. Translated: CASSLGFGFSGANVLTF.

This clonotype has a count of ten or more. The chain carries TRBV7-2 and TRBJ1-1; D is unresolved. This CDR3 region has 14 residues. Germline CDR1 reads SGHTA; CDR2 reads FQGNSA. V lost 5 bases and J lost 5, with 15 bases in between. DNA of the CDR3: TGTGCCAGCAGCATTATGGACGGTGGTACTGAAGCTTTCTTT. This codes for CASSIMDGGTEAFF.

In this sample, this clonotype turned up a few times. The V gene is TRBV5-4, the J gene TRBJ1-4, with 7 bases fitting TRBD1. CDR1 and CDR2 (germline): SGHNT, YYREEE (reference sequence). V trimming: 3 bases; J trimming: 12 bases; junction bases outside the gene matches: 11. The CDR3 is made up of 14 amino acids. For the CDR3, the DNA is TGTGCCAGCAGCTCCTTCCAGGGGGACGGGGAACTGTTTTTT. Amino acids: CASSSFQGDGELFF.

In the case of this clonotype: A read error is possible here, since a much larger clone lies one base away. The final CDR3 position lacks the conserved phenylalanine or tryptophan, pointing to a likely read error. This chain connects TRBV2 to TRBJ2-5; maybe TRBD2 (5 bases). CDR3 length: 12 amino acids. Deletions cut 8 bases from V and 4 bases from J, with 11 bases between. Per the germline V gene, CDR1 is SNHLY and CDR2 is FYNNEI. This chain's CDR3 is CASGAGGETQYL. The CDR3 DNA reads as TGTGCCAGCGGCGCCGGAGGAGAGACCCAGTACCTC.

This clonotype was detected ten times or more. The V call is TRBV28, the J call TRBJ2-1; possibly TRBD1 for D (5 bases). CDR3 length: 15 amino acids. Per germline, CDR1 MDHEN and CDR2 SYDVKM. Between the trimmed V and J ends, which lost 6 bases and 7 bases, there was a span of 19 bases. The DNA for the CDR3 is TGTGCCAGCAGGTCTGACAGAAGTTTTGCGAATGAGCAGTTCTTC. It specifies CASRSDRSFANEQFF.

This clonotype was recorded at least ten times. The chain links TRBV6-1 to TRBJ2-7; 11 positions match TRBD1. Germline values: CDR1 MNHNS, CDR2 SASEGT. The CDR3 runs 16 residues. Losses at the gene ends were 7 bases for V and 6 bases for J; bases not matched to a gene: 14. The CDR3 nucleotides are TGTGCCAGCAAGTCGGGTTCCGGGACAGGGGGTCCCGAGCAGTACTTC. Translation: CASKSGSGTGGPEQYF.

This clonotype was counted ten times or more. The chain employs TRBV11-2 and TRBJ2-1, with a possible D match to TRBD1 (6 bases). CDR1 and CDR2 from the germline V gene are SGHAT and FQNNGV. CDR3 length equals 17 residues. V lost 0 bases, J lost 1 base, and 13 bases lay in between. The CDR3 DNA follows: TGTGCCAGCAGCTTAGAGGGGGCGTCCTTGTCCTACAATGAGCAGTTCTTC. Translating it yields CASSLEGASLSYNEQFF.

This clonotype was detected ten times or more. The chain uses TRBV18 and TRBJ2-3, with 7 bases lining up with TRBD2. The V gene's germline CDR1 is KGHSH and CDR2 LQKENI. The CDR3 has 13 residues. The junction had 5 bases not matched to a gene; V was cut back by 6 bases and J by 5 bases. The CDR3 DNA reads TGTGCCAGCTCCGAGGCTAGCGGAGATACGCAGTATTTT. Protein product: CASSEASGDTQYF.

The sample holds a few counts of this clonotype. V usage is TRBV6-2 or TRBV6-3 and J usage is TRBJ2-7; TRBD1 aligns across 8 bases. Germline loops: CDR1 MNHEY, CDR2 SVGEGT. The CDR3 length is 15 residues. After removal of 5 bases from V and 4 bases from J, the junction contained 10 bases not matched to a gene. The CDR3 bases are TGTGCCAGCAGTCCTGGAACAGGGGGATATTACGAGCAGTACTTC. The encoded protein is CASSPGTGGYYEQYF.

The chain couples TRBV20-1 to TRBJ2-7, with a weak D call TRBD1 (7 bases). Germline V gene sequence: CDR1 DFQATT, CDR2 SNEGSKA (reference sequence). This CDR3 region has 14 residues. The V end was cut by 0 bases, the J end by 1 base, with 10 bases between. The CDR3 DNA reads TGCAGTGCTAGAGAGCGGGACAGTTCCTACGAGCAGTACTTC. It is translated as CSARERDSSYEQYF.

This chain links TRBV6-4 with TRBJ2-3, with a weak D call TRBD1 (5 bases). Germline loops: CDR1 MRHNA, CDR2 SNTAGT. This CDR3 comprises 15 residues. Trimming shortened V by 5 bases and J by 1 base, and 13 bases separated the two germline ends. The CDR3 DNA reads as TGTGCCAGCAGTTCGTTCCAGGGTGGCACAGATACGCAGTATTTT. This codes for CASSSFQGGTDTQYF.

This clonotype was seen repeatedly, ten times or more. This chain joins TRBV11-2 and TRBJ2-7, with D possibly matching TRBD1 (6 bases). Looked up from germline, CDR1 is SGHAT and CDR2 is FQNNGV. The CDR3 extends over 15 amino acids. Between the trimmed V and J ends, which lost 4 bases and 1 base, there was a span of 14 bases. CDR3 residues: CASSSISGQSYEQYF. CDR3 sequence (DNA): TGTGCCAGCAGCTCCATTTCAGGACAGTCCTACGAGCAGTACTTC.

This clonotype was detected a few times. The J gene is TRBJ2-1, the V gene TRBV19; TRBD2 matches 11 bases. The germline CDR1 and CDR2 sequences are LNHDA and SQIVND (reference sequence). This CDR3 spans 18 amino acids. Trimming removed 5 bases from V and 7 bases from J; junction bases left unmatched: 16. As DNA, the CDR3 is TGTGCCAGTAGTTTTCTCTCTACTAGCGGGAGAAGGAGGAATGAGCAGTTCTTC. This sequence encodes CASSFLSTSGRRRNEQFF.

V usage is TRBV2 and J usage is TRBJ2-5; 10 bases fit TRBD2. The CDR3 spans 15 residues. The J segment lost 3 bases and the V segment lost 7 bases, leaving 8 bases of the junction unmatched. Looked up from germline, CDR1 is SNHLY and CDR2 is FYNNEI. DNA of the CDR3: TGTGCCAGCATGTTCCAGCGGGGGGGTGAAGAGACCCAGTACTTC. Translation: CASMFQRGGEETQYF.

This clonotype was counted many times. The chain uses TRBV7-3 and TRBJ2-1, with TRBD2 matching over 10 bases. Germline CDR1 reads SGHTA; CDR2 reads FQGTGA. The CDR3 sequence is 15 residues long. The ends lost 5 bases at V and 8 bases at J; junction bases unmatched: 9. CDR3 bases: TGTGCCAGCAGCCCCATAGCGGGAGGAGGCGATGAGCAGTTCTTC. This translates into CASSPIAGGGDEQFF.